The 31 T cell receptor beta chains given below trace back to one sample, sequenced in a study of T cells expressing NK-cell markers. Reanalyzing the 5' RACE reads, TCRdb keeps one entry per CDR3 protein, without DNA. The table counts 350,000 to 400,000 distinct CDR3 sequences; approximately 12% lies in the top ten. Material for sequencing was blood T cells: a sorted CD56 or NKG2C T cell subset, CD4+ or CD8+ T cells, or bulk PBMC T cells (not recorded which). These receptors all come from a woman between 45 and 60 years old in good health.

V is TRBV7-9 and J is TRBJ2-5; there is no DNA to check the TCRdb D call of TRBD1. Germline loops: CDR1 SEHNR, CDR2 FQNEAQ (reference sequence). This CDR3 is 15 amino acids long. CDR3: CASSLGGRDIRGQYF.

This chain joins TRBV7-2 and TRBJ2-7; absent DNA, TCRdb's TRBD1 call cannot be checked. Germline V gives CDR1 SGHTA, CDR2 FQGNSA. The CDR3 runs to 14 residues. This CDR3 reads CATWGVFPNYEQYF.

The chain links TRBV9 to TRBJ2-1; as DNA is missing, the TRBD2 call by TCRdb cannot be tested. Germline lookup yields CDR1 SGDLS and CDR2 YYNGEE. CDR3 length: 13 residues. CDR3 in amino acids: CASSTQGSDEQFF. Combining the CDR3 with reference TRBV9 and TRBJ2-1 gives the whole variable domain DSGVTQTPKHLITATGQRVTLRCSPRSGDLSVYWYQQSLDQGLQFLIQYYNGEERAKGNILERFSAQQFPDLHSELNLSSLELGDSALYFCASSTQGSDEQFFGPGTRLTVL.

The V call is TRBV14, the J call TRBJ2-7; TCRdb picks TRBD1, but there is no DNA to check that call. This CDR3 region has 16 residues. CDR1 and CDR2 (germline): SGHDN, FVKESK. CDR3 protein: CASSQDWRGLIYEQYF.

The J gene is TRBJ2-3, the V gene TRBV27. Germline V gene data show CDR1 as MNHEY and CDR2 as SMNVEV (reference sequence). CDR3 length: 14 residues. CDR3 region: CASSLLDSTDTQYF.

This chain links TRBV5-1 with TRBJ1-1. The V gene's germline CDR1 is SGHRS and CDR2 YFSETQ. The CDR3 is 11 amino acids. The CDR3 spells CASSPRSEAFF. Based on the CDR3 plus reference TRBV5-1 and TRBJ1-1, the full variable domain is KAGVTQTPRYLIKTRGQQVTLSCSPISGHRSVSWYQQTPGQGLQFLFEYFSETQRNKGNFPGRFSGRQFSNSRSEMNVSTLELGDSALYLCASSPRSEAFFGQGTRLTVV.

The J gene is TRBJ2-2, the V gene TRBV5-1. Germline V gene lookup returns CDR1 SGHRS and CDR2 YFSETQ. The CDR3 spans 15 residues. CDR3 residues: CASSPVSLYTGELFF.

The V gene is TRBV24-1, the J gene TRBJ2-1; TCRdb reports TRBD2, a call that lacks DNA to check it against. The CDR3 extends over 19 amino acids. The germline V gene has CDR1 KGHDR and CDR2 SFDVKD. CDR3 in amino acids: CATSDSTTLWTSGRYEQFF.

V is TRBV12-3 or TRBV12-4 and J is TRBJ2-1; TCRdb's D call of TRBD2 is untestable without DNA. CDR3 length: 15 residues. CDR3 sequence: CASSLLSGRFNEQFF.

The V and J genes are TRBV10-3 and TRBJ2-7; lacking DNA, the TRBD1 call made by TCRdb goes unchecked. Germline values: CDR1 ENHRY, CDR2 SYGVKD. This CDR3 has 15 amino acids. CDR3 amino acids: CATVVPGTQTYEQYF.

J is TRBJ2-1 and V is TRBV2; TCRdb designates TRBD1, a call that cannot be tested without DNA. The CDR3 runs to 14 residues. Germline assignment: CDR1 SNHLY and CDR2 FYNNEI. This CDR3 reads CASRPKGGDNEQFF.

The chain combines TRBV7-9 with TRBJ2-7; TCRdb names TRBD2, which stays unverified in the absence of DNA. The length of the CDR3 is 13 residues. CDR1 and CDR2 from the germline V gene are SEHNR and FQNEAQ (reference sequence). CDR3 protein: CASGEVTRDEQYF.

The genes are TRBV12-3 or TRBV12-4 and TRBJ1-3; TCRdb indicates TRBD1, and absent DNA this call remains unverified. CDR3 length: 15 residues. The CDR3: CASSVTGSSGNTIYF.

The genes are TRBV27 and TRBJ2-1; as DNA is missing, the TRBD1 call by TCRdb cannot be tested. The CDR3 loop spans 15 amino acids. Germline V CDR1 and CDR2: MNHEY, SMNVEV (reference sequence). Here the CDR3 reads CASSRRAGGINEQFF.

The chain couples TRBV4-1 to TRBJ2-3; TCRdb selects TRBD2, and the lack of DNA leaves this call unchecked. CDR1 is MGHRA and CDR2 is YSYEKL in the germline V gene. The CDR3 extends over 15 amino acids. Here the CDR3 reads CASSQWEEVTDTQYF.

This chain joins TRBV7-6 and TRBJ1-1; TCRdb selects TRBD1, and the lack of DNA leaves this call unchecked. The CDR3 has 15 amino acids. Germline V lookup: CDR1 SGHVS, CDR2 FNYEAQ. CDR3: CASSLGGQGGTEAFF.

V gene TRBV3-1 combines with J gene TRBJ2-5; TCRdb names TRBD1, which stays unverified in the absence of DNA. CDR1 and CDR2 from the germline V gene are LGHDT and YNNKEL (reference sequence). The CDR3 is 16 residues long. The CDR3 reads CASSQRGTGIGETQYF.

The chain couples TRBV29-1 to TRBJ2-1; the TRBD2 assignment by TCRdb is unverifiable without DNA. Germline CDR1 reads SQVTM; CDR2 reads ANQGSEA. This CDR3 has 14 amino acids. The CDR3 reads CSVEVGTSDNEQFF.

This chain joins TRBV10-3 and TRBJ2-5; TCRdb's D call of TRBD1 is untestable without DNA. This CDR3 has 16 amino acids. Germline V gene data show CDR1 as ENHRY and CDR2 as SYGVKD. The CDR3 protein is CAISETKGTGQETQYF.

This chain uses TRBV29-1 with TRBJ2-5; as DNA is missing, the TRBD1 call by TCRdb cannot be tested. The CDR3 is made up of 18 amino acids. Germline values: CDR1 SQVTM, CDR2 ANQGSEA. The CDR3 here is CSVEDPRTGAGPSETQYF. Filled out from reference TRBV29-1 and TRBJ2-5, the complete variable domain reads SAVISQKPSRDICQRGTSLTIQCQVDSQVTMMFWYRQQPGQSLTLIATANQGSEATYESGFVIDKFPISRPNLTFSTLTVSNMSPEDSSIYLCSVEDPRTGAGPSETQYFGPGTRLLVL.

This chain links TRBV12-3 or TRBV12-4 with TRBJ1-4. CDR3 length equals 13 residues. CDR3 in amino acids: CASTRKSSEKLFF.

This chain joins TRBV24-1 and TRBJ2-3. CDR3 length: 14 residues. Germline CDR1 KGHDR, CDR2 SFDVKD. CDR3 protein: CATSETTHEDTQYF.

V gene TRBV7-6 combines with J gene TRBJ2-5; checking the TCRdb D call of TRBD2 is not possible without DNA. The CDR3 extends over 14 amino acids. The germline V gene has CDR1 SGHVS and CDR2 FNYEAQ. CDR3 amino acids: CASSLAPSAETQYF. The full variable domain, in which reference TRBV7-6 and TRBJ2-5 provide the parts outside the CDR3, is GAGVSQSPRYKVTKRGQDVALRCDPISGHVSLYWYRQALGQGPEFLTYFNYEAQQDKSGLPNDRFSAERPEGSISTLTIQRTEQRDSAMYRCASSLAPSAETQYFGPGTRLLVL.

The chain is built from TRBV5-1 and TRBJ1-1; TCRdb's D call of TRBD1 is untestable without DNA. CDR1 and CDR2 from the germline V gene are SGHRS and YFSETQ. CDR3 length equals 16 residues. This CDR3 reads CASSYPRDTLNTEAFF. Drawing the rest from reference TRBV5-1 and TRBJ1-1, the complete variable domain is KAGVTQTPRYLIKTRGQQVTLSCSPISGHRSVSWYQQTPGQGLQFLFEYFSETQRNKGNFPGRFSGRQFSNSRSEMNVSTLELGDSALYLCASSYPRDTLNTEAFFGQGTRLTVV.

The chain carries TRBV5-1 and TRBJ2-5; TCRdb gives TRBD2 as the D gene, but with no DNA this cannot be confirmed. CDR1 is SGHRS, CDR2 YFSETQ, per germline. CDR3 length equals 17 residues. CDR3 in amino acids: CASSWWTSGRANGTQYF.

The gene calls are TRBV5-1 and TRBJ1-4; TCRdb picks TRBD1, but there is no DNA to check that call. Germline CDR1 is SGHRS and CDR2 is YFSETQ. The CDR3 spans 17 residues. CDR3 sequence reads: CASSLARQGAANEKLFF.

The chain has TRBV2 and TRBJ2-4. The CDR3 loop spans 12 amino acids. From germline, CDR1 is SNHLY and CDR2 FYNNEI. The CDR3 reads CASSDNGNIQYF.

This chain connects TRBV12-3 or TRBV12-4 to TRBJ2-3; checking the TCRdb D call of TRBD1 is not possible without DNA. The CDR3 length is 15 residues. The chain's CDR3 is CASRYGGGSRDTQYF.

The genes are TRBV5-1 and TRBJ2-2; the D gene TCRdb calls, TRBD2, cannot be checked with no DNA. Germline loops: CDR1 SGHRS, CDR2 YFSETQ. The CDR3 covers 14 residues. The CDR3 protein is CASGLAGGPRELFF.

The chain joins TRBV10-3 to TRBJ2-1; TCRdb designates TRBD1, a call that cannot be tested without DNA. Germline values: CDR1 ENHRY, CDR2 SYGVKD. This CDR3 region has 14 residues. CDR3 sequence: CAIGQMGGPNEQFF.

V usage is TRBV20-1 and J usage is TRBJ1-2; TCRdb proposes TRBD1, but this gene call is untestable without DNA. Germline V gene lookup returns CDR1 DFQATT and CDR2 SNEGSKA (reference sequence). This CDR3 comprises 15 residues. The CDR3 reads CSARAWDSPGYGYTF.